The sequence of this TCR beta chain was determined in a study of cytomegalovirus exposure and HLA in healthy donors. Primers for the PCR totalled 60 Vbeta and 13 Jbeta. TCRdb's copy holds only in-frame clones and misses some; the assay was immunoSEQ multiplex PCR. This table has roughly 290,000 clones, around 80% appearing once. At collection, donors were nominally healthy, but unrecorded immune exposures were probable. V was trimmed by 6 bases and J by 1 base, leaving 16 bases between them. Germline lookup yields CDR1 LGHNT and CDR2 FRNRAP. This CDR3 has 16 residues. Sequencing input: PBMCs. This TCR derives from a girl under 10 years old in good health and CMV-seronegative. The chain employs TRBV12-5 and TRBJ2-1; D possibly corresponds to TRBD2 (6 bases). This CDR3 reads CASGRRLVASYNEQFF. The CDR3, as DNA: TGTGCTAGTGGCCGTAGACTAGTCGCGTCCTACAATGAGCAGTTCTTC.